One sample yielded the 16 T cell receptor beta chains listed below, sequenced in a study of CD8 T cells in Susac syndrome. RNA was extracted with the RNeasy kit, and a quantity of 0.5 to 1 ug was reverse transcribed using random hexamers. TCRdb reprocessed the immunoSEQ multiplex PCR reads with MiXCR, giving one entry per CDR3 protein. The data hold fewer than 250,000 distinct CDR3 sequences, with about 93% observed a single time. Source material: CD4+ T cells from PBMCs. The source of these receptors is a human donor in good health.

Here the CDR3 DNA reads TGCAGCGTTGAATGGGATGAGCAGTTCTTC. This translates into CSVEWDEQFF. This sequence joins TRBV29-1 and TRBJ2-1; no clear D gene. Germline CDR1 is SQVTM and CDR2 is ANQGSEA. V lost 2 bases to trimming and J lost 8 bases, with 4 bases between them. The CDR3 contains 10 residues.

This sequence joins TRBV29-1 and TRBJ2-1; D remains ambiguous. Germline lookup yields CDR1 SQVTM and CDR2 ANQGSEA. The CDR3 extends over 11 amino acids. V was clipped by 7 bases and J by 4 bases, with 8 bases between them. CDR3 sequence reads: CSGTSYNEQFF. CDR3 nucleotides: TGCAGCGGCACCTCTTACAATGAGCAGTTCTTC.

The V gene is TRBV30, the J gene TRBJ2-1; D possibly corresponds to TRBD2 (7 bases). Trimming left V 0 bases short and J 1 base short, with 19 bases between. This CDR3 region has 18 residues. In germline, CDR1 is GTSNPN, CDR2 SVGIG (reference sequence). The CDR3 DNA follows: TGTGCCTGGAGTGTACCTCCGGGGGGCGGACTTTCCTACAATGAGCAGTTCTTC. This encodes CAWSVPPGGGLSYNEQFF.

The CDR3 region is CASRSVTSPEETQYF. CDR3 nucleotide sequence: TGTGCCAGCAGATCCGTGACTAGCCCAGAAGAGACCCAGTACTTC. The chain employs TRBV7-9 and TRBJ2-5; 7 bases match TRBD2. The CDR3 has 15 residues. V trimming: 6 bases; J trimming: 3 bases; junction bases outside the gene matches: 10. CDR1 is SEHNR, CDR2 FQNEAQ, per germline (reference sequence).

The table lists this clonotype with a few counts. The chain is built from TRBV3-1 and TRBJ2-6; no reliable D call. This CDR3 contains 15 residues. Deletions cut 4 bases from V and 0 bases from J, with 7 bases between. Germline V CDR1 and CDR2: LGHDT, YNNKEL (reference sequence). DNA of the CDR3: TGTGCCAGCAGCCCAGCAGTCTCTGGGGCCAACGTCCTGACTTTC. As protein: CASSPAVSGANVLTF.

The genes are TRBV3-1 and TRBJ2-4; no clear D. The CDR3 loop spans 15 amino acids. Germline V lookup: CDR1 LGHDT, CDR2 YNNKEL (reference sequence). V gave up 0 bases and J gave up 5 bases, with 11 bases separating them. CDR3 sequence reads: CASSQDGISQNIQYF. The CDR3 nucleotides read TGTGCCAGCAGCCAAGATGGAATCAGCCAAAACATTCAGTACTTC.

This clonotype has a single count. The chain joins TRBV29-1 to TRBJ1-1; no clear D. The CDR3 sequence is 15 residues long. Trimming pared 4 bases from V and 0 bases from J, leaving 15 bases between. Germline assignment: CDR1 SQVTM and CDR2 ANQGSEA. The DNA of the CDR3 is TGCAGCGTTGTGGCGCCGGATTTCATGAACACTGAAGCTTTCTTT. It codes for CSVVAPDFMNTEAFF.

CDR3 residues: CSGRPGPGDGYTF. CDR3 sequence (DNA): TGCAGTGGCAGACCAGGTCCGGGGGATGGCTACACCTTC. This chain connects TRBV20-1 to TRBJ1-2, with a weak D call TRBD1 (5 bases). V lost 7 bases to trimming and J lost 6 bases, with 18 bases between them. Per the germline V gene, CDR1 is DFQATT and CDR2 is SNEGSKA (reference sequence). The CDR3 totals 13 residues.

In nucleotides, the CDR3 is TGTGCCACCCGGAGAGACGCTTCAGGGGGCTACACCTTC. It specifies CATRRDASGGYTF. This chain connects TRBV24-1 to TRBJ1-2, with D maybe TRBD1 (5 bases). Germline lookup yields CDR1 KGHDR and CDR2 SFDVKD. This CDR3 spans 13 amino acids. The V end lost 9 bases, the J end lost 8 bases, and 18 bases lay between the germline ends.

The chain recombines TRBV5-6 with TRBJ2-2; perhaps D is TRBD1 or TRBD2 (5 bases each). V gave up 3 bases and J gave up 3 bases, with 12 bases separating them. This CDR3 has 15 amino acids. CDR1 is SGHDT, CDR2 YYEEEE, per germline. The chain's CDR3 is CASSWGSFDTGELFF. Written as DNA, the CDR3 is TGTGCCAGCAGCTGGGGGTCGTTTGACACCGGGGAGCTGTTTTTT. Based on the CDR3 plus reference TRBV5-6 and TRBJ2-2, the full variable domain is DAGVTQSPTHLIKTRGQQVTLRCSPKSGHDTVSWYQQALGQGPQFIFQYYEEEERQRGNFPDRFSGHQFPNYSSELNVNALLLGDSALYLCASSWGSFDTGELFFGEGSRLTVL.

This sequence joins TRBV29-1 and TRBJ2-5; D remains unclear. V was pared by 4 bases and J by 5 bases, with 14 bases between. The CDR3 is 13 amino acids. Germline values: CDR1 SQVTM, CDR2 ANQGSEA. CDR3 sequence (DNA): TGCAGCGTTGGAGACGGGCGGCGGGAGACCCAGTACTTC. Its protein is CSVGDGRRETQYF.

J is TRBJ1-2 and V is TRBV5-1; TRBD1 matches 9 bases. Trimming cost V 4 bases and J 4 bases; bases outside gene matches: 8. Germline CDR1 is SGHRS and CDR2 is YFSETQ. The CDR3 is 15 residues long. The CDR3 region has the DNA TGCGCCAGCAGCCAGACAGGGGGGTTCGGCTATGGCTACACCTTC. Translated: CASSQTGGFGYGYTF.

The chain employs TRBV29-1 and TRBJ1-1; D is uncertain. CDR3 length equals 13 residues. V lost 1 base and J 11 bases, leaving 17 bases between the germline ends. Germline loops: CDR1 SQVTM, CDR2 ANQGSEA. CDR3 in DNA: TGCAGCGTTGAAGGTGGCGGGGTTCGTGGGGCTTTCTTT. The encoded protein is CSVEGGGVRGAFF.

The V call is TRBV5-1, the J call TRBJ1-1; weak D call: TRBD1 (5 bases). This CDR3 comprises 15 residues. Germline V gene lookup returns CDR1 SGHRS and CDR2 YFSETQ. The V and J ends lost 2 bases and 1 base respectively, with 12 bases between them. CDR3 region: CASSFQGSRNTEAFF. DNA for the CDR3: TGCGCCAGCAGCTTCCAGGGTAGTAGGAACACTGAAGCTTTCTTT.

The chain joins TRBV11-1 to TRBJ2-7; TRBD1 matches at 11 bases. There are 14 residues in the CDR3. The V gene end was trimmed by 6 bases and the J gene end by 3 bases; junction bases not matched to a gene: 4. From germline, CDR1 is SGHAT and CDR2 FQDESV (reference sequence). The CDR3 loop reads CASSSGTGGYEQYF. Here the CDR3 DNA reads TGTGCCAGCAGTTCTGGGACAGGGGGCTACGAGCAGTACTTC.

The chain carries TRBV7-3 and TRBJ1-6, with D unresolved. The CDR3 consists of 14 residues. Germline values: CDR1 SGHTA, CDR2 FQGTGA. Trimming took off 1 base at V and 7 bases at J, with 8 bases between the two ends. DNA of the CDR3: TGTGCCAGCAGCTTAAAAGGTCGGAATTCACCCCTCCACTTT. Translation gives CASSLKGRNSPLHF.